This TCR beta chain was identified in a study of monozygotic twins with inflammatory bowel disease. The CDR3 runs 14 residues. The germline CDR1 and CDR2 sequences are MNHEY and SMNVEV (reference sequence). With the 5' RACE reads reprocessed, TCRdb shows one record per CDR3 protein and no DNA. This sample lists about 450,000 distinct CDR3 sequences; its ten largest clones have more than 2%. This clonotype originated in a human donor with ulcerative colitis or Crohn's disease, or a healthy co-twin of an affected twin (not recorded which). The V call is TRBV27, the J call TRBJ1-6; TCRdb reports TRBD1, a call that lacks DNA to check it against. Sequences were obtained from blood. CDR3 protein: CASRQGNFNSPLHF.